The clone carrying this TCR beta chain was picked up one time. Its antigen is still unknown. The data are from a study of shared clonotypes between healthy human individuals. Study-level findings and limits: Against clonotypes common to all four donors, non-shared ones had lower generation probabilities. Across four donors, naive CD4 shared 5% to 5.5%, naive CD8 around 3.8%, memory CD4 about 2.4%, memory CD8 about 0.4%.

V was pared by 0 bases and J by 8 bases, with 7 bases between. CDR1 is GTSNPN, CDR2 SVGIG, per germline (reference sequence). The CDR3 runs to 12 residues. For sorted subsets, 150 to 250 ng DNA per replicate equaled about 31,000 T cell genomes. Here immunoSEQ multiplex PCR was the method, and the copy in TCRdb shows in-frame clones only, minus some. The data show roughly 2 million clones, with approximately 95% seen just once and 0.1% to 0.15% held by the top ten. The source of this sequence is a man younger than 35 in good health. The specimen sequenced was naive CD4+ T cells sorted from blood. This sample's subset: CD45RA+ positively selected. V and J are TRBV30 and TRBJ2-2; no firm D call. CDR3 nucleotide sequence: TGTGCCTGGAGTGTACTGAGGGGGGAGCTGTTTTTT. Protein product: CAWSVLRGELFF.